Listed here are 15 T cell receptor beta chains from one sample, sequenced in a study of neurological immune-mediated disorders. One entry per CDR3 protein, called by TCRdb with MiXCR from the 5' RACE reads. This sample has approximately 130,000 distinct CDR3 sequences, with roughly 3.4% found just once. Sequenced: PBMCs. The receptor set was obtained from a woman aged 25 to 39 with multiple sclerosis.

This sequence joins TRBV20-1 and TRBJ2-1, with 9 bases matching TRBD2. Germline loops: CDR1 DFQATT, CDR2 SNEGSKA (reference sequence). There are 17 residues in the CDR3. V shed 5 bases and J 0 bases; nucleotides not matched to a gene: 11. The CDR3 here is CSAPEGLAGYSYNEQFF. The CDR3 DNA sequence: TGCAGTGCTCCCGAGGGGCTAGCGGGATACTCCTACAATGAGCAGTTCTTC.

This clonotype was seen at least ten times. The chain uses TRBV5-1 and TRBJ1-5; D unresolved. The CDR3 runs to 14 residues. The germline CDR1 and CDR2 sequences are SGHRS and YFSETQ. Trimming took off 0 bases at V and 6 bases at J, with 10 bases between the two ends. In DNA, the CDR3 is TGCGCCAGCAGCTTGGCGGGCGGTCCTCAGCCCCAGCATTTT. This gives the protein CASSLAGGPQPQHF.

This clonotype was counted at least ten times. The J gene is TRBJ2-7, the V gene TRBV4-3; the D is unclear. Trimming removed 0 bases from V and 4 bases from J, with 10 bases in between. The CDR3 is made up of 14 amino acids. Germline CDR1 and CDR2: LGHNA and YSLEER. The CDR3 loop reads CASSQEMGRYEQYF. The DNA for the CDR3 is TGCGCCAGCAGCCAAGAAATGGGCAGGTACGAGCAGTACTTC.

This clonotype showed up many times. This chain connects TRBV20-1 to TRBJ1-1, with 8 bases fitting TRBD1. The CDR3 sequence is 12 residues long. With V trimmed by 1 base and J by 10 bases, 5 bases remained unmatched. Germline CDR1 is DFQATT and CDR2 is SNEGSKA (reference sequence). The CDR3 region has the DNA TGCAGTGCTAGAGGCGTTGACAGGGGAGCTTTCTTT. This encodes CSARGVDRGAFF.

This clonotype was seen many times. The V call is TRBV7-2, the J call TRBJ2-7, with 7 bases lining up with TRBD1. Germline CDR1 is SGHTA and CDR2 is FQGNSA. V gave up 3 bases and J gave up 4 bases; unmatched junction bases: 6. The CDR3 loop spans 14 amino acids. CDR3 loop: CASSLTGSFYEQYF. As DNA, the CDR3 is TGTGCCAGCAGCTTGACAGGGTCTTTTTACGAGCAGTACTTC.

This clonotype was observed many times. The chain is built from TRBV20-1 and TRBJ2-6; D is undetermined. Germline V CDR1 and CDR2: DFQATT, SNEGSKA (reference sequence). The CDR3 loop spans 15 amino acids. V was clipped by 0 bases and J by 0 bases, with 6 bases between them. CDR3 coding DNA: TGCAGTGCTAGAGATCAGAGCTCTGGGGCCAACGTCCTGACTTTC. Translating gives CSARDQSSGANVLTF.

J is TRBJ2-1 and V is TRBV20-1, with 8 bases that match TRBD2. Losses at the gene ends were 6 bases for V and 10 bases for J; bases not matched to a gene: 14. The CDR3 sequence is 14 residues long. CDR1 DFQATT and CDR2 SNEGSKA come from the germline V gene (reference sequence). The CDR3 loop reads CSAYGAGASGEQFF. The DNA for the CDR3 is TGCAGTGCCTACGGAGCGGGAGCGTCGGGAGAGCAGTTCTTC.

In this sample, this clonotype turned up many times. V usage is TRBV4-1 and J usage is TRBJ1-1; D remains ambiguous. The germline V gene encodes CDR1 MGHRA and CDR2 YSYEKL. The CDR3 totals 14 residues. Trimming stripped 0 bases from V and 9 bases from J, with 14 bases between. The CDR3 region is CASSQDTQFRQAFF. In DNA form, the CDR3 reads TGCGCCAGCAGCCAAGATACCCAGTTCCGACAAGCTTTCTTT.

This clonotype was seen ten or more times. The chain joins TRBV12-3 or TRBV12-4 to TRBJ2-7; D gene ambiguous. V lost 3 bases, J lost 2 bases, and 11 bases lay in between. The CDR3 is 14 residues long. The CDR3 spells CASSFSTGTYEQYF. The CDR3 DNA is TGTGCCAGCAGTTTTAGTACGGGTACCTACGAGCAGTACTTC.

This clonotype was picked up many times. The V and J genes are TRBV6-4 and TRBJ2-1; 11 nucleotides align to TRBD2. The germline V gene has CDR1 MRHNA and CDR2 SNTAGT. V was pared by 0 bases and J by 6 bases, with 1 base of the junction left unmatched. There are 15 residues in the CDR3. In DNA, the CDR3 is TGTGCCAGCAGTGACTCTAGCGGGGGGGCCAATGAGCAGTTCTTC. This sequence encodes CASSDSSGGANEQFF.

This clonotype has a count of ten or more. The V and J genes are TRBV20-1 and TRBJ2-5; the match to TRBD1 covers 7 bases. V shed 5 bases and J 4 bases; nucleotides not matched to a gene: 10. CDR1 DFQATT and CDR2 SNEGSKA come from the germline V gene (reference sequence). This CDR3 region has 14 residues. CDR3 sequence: CSASGRGIRETQYF. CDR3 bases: TGCAGTGCTTCGGGCAGGGGGATTCGAGAGACCCAGTACTTC.

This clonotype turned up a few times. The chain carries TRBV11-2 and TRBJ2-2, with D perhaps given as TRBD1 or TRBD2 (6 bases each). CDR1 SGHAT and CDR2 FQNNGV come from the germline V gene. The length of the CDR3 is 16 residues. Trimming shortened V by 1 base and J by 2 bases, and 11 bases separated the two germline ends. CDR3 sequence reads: CASSLVQGTNTGELFF. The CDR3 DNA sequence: TGTGCCAGCAGCTTAGTGCAGGGGACTAACACCGGGGAGCTGTTTTTT.

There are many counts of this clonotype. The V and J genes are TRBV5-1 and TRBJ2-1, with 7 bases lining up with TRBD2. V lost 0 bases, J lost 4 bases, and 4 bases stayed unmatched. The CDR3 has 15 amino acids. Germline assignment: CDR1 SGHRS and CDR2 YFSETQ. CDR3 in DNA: TGCGCCAGCAGCTTGGGGTCGGGAGGATACAATGAGCAGTTCTTC. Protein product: CASSLGSGGYNEQFF. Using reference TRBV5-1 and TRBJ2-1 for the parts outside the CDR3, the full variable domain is KAGVTQTPRYLIKTRGQQVTLSCSPISGHRSVSWYQQTPGQGLQFLFEYFSETQRNKGNFPGRFSGRQFSNSRSEMNVSTLELGDSALYLCASSLGSGGYNEQFFGPGTRLTVL.

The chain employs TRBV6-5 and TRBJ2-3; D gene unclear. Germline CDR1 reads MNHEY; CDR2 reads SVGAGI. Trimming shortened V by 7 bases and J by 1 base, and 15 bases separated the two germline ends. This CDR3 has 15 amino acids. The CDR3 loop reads CASNASPRGTDTQYF. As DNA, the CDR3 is TGTGCCAGCAACGCCTCTCCCCGGGGCACAGATACGCAGTATTTT.

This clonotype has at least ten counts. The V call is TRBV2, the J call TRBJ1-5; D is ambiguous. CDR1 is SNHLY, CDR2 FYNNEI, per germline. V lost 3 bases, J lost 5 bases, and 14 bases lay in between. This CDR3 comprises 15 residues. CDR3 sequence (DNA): TGTGCCAGCAGTGATCCGACGATGAATTATCAGCCCCAGCATTTT. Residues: CASSDPTMNYQPQHF.